This T cell receptor beta chain is drawn from a study of Ad26.COV2.S vaccination and SARS-CoV-2 variants. Study at large: Donor joined the COV1001 Ad26.COV2.S trial arm. Points from the study as a whole: Analyses that measured TCR breadth and depth may have underestimated total T cell responses.

On this clone itself: Antigen unknown.

CDR3 length equals 12 residues. Germline CDR1 SQVTM, CDR2 ANQGSEA. With 4 bases removed from V and 0 bases from J, the gap between germline ends came to 6 bases. Treatment described: roughly 19 received Ad26.COV2.S at low or high dose, single or two shots; 5 received placebo; per-sample allocation not given. Sample collection was performed on day 63 after the first vaccine or placebo injection. The vaccine delivered Wuhan-strain SARS-CoV-2 spike through an Ad26 vector. Produced via immunoSEQ multiplex PCR; TCRdb's table is partial and in-frame only. This sample has about 350,000 clones, with roughly 90% found just once.

The clonotype was recovered from a person aged 18-65 years who received the Ad26.COV2.S COVID-19 vaccine or a placebo. Sample: peripheral blood, taken in a trial of Ad26.COV2.S vaccine versus placebo. This rearrangement joins TRBV29-1 to TRBJ2-5; D may be TRBD1 (6 bases). This chain's CDR3 is CSVGDNQETQYF. In DNA form, the CDR3 reads TGCAGCGTTGGGGACAACCAAGAGACCCAGTACTTC.